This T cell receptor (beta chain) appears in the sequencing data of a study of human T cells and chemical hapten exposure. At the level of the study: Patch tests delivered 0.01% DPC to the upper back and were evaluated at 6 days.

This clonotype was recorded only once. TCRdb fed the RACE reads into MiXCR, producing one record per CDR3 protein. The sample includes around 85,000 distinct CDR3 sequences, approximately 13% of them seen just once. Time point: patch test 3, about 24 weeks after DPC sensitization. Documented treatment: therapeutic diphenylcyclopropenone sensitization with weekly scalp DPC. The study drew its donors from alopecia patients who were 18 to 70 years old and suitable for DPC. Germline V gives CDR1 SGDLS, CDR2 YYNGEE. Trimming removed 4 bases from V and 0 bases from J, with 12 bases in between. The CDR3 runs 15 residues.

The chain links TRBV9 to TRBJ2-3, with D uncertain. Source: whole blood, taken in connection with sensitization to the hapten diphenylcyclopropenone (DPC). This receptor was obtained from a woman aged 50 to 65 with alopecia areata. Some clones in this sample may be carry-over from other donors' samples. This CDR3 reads CASSPGPGSTDTQYF. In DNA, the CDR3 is TGTGCCAGCAGCCCAGGCCCCGGGAGCACAGATACGCAGTATTTT. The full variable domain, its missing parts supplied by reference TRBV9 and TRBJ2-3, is DSGVTQTPKHLITATGQRVTLRCSPRSGDLSVYWYQQSLDQGLQFLIQYYNGEERAKGNILERFSAQQFPDLHSELNLSSLELGDSALYFCASSPGPGSTDTQYFGPGTRLTVL.